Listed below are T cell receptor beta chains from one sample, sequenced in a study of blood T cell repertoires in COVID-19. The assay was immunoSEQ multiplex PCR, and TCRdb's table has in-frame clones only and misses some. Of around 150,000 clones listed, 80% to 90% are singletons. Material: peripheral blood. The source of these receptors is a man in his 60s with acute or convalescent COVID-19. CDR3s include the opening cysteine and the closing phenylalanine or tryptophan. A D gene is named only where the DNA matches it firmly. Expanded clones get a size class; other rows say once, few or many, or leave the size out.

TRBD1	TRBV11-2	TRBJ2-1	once	TGTGCCAGCAGCTTAGGACCAGACAGGGGGAATGAGCAGTTCTTC	CASSLGPDRGNEQFF
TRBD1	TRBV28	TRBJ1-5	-	TGTGCCAGCAGTTCGTCCGGGACAGGGAGTGATCAGCCCCAGCATTTT	CASSSSGTGSDQPQHF
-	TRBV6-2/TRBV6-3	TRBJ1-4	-	TGTGCCAGCAGTTCCGGACAAGGTAATGAAAAACTGTTTTTT	CASSSGQGNEKLFF
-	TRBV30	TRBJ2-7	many	TGTGCCTGGAAGCGATTCTCCTACGAGCAGTACTTC	CAWKRFSYEQYF
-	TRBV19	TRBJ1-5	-	TGTGCCAGTAGCCGGGTGGTGGAGCAGCCCCAGCATTTT	CASSRVVEQPQHF
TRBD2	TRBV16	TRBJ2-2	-	TGTGCCAGCAGCCAACACAAGGGAGGGACTAGCGGGGACGCGAACACCGGGGAGCTGTTTTTT	CASSQHKGGTSGDANTGELFF
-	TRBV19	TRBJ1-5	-	TGTGCCAGTAGTATAGACGAGGTCAAGCCCCAGCATTTT	CASSIDEVKPQHF
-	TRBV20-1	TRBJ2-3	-	TGCAGTGCTACAGCCGGGGATACGCAGTATTTT	CSATAGDTQYF
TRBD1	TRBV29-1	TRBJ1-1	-	TGCAGCGTTGCTCTGGGACAGGGGTTGGCTTTCTTT	CSVALGQGLAFF
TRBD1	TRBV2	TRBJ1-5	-	TGTGCCAGTAAACAGGGGAGACTGAAGAGCAATCAGCCCCAGCATTTT	CASKQGRLKSNQPQHF
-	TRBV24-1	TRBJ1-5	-	TGTGCCACCAGTGATTTGTCGGGAATCTGGAGCAATCAGCCCCAGCATTTT	CATSDLSGIWSNQPQHF
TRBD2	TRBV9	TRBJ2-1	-	TGTGCCAGCAGCGTTCAGGGGACTAGCGGAGGTTACAATGAGCAGTTCTTC	CASSVQGTSGGYNEQFF
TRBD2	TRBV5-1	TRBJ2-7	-	TGCGCCAGCAGCCCGACTAGCGGGAGGACCGGGGAGCAGTACTTC	CASSPTSGRTGEQYF
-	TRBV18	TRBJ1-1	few	TGTGCCAGCTCTCAGCAGACGGGGAACACTGAAGCTTTCTTT	CASSQQTGNTEAFF
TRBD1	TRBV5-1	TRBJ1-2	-	TGCGCCAGCAGCTTAGGACAGGGGGCGGACTATGGCTACACCTTC	CASSLGQGADYGYTF
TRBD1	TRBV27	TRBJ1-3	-	TGTGCCAGCAGTTCCCGGGACAGCACTAACACCATATATTTT	CASSSRDSTNTIYF
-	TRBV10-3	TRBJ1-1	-	TGTGCCATCAGTGACCCTAAGGGGGGGACTGAAGCTTTCTTT	CAISDPKGGTEAFF
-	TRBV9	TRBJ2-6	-	TGTGCCAGCAGCGGAAACAGGGAGGGGGACGCTGGGGCCAACGTCCTGACTTTC	CASSGNREGDAGANVLTF
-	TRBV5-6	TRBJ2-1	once	TGTGCCAGCAGCGAACTAGTACGGAGTAGCGATGAGCAGTTCTTC	CASSELVRSSDEQFF
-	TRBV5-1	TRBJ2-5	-	TGCGCCAGCAGCTGGGGAGGACTTTCGAAGGAGACCCAGTACTTC	CASSWGGLSKETQYF
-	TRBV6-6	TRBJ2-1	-	TGTGCCAGTGGACTTTTGGGCGAGCAGTTCTTC	CASGLLGEQFF